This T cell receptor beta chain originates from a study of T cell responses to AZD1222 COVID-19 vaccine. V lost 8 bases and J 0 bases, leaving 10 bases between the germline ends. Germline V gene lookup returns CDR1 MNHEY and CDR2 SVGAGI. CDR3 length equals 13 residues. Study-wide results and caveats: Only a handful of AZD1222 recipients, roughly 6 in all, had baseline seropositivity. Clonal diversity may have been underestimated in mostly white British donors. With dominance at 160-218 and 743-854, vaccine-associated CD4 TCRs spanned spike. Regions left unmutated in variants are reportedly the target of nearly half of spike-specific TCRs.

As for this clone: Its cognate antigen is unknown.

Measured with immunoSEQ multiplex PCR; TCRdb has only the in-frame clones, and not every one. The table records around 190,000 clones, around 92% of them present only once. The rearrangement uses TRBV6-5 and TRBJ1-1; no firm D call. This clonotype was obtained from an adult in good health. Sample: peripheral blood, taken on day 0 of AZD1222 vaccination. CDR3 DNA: TGTGCCAGCGGAGGGCAGTTGAACACTGAAGCTTTCTTT. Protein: CASGGQLNTEAFF.